One sample yielded the 29 T cell receptor beta chains listed below, sequenced in a study of CXCR3-negative and CXCR3-positive naive CD8 T cells. Antigen specificity for these receptors is unknown. UMI-tagged TRB cDNA libraries were built via 5' RACE. TCRdb re-called the 5' RACE reads; one entry per CDR3 protein, DNA not given. The listing contains more than 80,000 distinct CDR3 sequences. Study-wide results and limits: TRB CDR3 hydrophobicity was greater in CXCR3-positive naive cells than in CXCR3-negative naive cells.

The sample comprised naive CXCR3+ CD8+ T cells from blood. Subset reported: CD45RO-CCR7+CD27+CD95- naive CD8+ T cells expressing CXCR3 (TNR3+). These receptors came from a human donor in good health. Some clones in this sample may be carry-over from other donors' samples.

The rearrangement joins TRBV28 to TRBJ2-3; TCRdb outputs TRBD1, but without DNA this stays unchecked. The germline V gene encodes CDR1 MDHEN and CDR2 SYDVKM. The CDR3 loop spans 13 amino acids. This CDR3 is CASSLIRGDTQYF.

This chain joins TRBV19 and TRBJ1-1; TCRdb returns TRBD1, unconfirmable since there is no DNA. This CDR3 spans 14 amino acids. The germline V gene has CDR1 LNHDA and CDR2 SQIVND (reference sequence). The CDR3 protein is CASSTQGAYTEAFF.

The chain's CDR3 is CASSLGTSGYNEQFF. V and J are TRBV5-5 and TRBJ2-1; TCRdb's D call of TRBD2 is untestable without DNA. The CDR3 has 15 residues. The germline gives CDR1 SGHKS, CDR2 YYEKEE (reference sequence). The full variable domain, with the rest looked up from reference TRBV5-5 and TRBJ2-1, is DAGVTQSPTHLIKTRGQQVTLRCSPISGHKSVSWYQQVLGQGPQFIFQYYEKEERGRGNFPDRFSARQFPNYSSELNVNALLLGDSALYLCASSLGTSGYNEQFFGPGTRLTVL.

The V call is TRBV7-9, the J call TRBJ2-7. This CDR3 has 13 amino acids. The V gene's germline CDR1 is SEHNR and CDR2 FQNEAQ (reference sequence). The CDR3 sequence: CASSWGSSYEQYF. Filled out from reference TRBV7-9 and TRBJ2-7, the complete variable domain reads DTGVSQNPRHKITKRGQNVTFRCDPISEHNRLYWYRQTLGQGPEFLTYFQNEAQLEKSRLLSDRFSAERPKGSFSTLEIQRTEQGDSAMYLCASSWGSSYEQYFGPGTRLTVT.

This chain links TRBV4-1 with TRBJ1-2. Germline CDR1 reads MGHRA; CDR2 reads YSYEKL. CDR3 size: 13 residues. CDR3 amino acids: CASSPVGFHGYTF.

J is TRBJ1-1 and V is TRBV5-1; TCRdb gives TRBD1 as the D gene, but with no DNA this cannot be confirmed. The V gene's germline CDR1 is SGHRS and CDR2 YFSETQ. This CDR3 is built from 14 residues. The CDR3: CASSTGQGDTEAFF.

The genes are TRBV28 and TRBJ2-7; there is no DNA to check the TCRdb D call of TRBD2. Germline lookup yields CDR1 MDHEN and CDR2 SYDVKM. The CDR3 totals 16 residues. The CDR3 protein is CASSPLGGPSSYEQYF.

This sequence joins TRBV7-2 and TRBJ2-5; TCRdb gives TRBD2 as the D gene, but with no DNA this cannot be confirmed. The germline V gene encodes CDR1 SGHTA and CDR2 FQGNSA. CDR3 length: 15 amino acids. The CDR3 reads CASSPPRLAEETQYF.

The gene calls are TRBV28 and TRBJ2-5; checking the TCRdb D call of TRBD1 is not possible without DNA. The germline CDR1 and CDR2 sequences are MDHEN and SYDVKM. The CDR3 has 17 residues. The CDR3 loop is CASSALRSGQFQETQYF.

The chain recombines TRBV25-1 with TRBJ1-1. The germline gives CDR1 MGHDK, CDR2 SYGVNS. This CDR3 region has 14 residues. The CDR3 loop reads CASSDSAMNTEAFF.

The V call is TRBV12-3 or TRBV12-4, the J call TRBJ2-7. The CDR3 has 12 residues. CDR3 loop: CASSMGSSEQYF.

This clonotype is classed as medium-sized by frequency. V and J are TRBV5-1 and TRBJ2-1. The CDR3 totals 11 residues. Germline values: CDR1 SGHRS, CDR2 YFSETQ. The CDR3 reads CASSLGNEQFF.

J is TRBJ2-7 and V is TRBV6-6; TCRdb picks TRBD1, but there is no DNA to check that call. This CDR3 is built from 17 residues. Germline CDR1 MNHNY, CDR2 SVGAGI (reference sequence). This chain's CDR3 is CASSLTGAAGGFYEQYF.

CDR3: CSAVWAENEKLFF. This chain connects TRBV29-1 to TRBJ1-4. CDR3 size: 13 residues. CDR1 and CDR2 from the germline V gene are SQVTM and ANQGSEA.

The V gene is TRBV7-9, the J gene TRBJ2-1; TCRdb indicates TRBD1, and absent DNA this call remains unverified. This CDR3 region has 12 residues. CDR1 is SEHNR and CDR2 is FQNEAQ in the germline V gene (reference sequence). The CDR3 here is CATGMSYNEQFF.

J is TRBJ2-7 and V is TRBV11-2; TCRdb's D call of TRBD1 is untestable without DNA. This CDR3 spans 13 amino acids. Germline values: CDR1 SGHAT, CDR2 FQNNGV. CDR3 protein: CASSSRQTYEQYF.

The chain carries TRBV6-5 and TRBJ2-1; TCRdb proposes TRBD1, but this gene call is untestable without DNA. There are 14 residues in the CDR3. CDR1 MNHEY and CDR2 SVGAGI come from the germline V gene. The CDR3 here is CASSYQGAYNEQFF.

This chain joins TRBV7-2 and TRBJ2-7; TCRdb returns TRBD1, unconfirmable since there is no DNA. The length of the CDR3 is 15 residues. Looked up from germline, CDR1 is SGHTA and CDR2 is FQGNSA. The CDR3: CASSEPRDRVYEQYF.

The chain couples TRBV7-9 to TRBJ1-2; TCRdb names TRBD1, which stays unverified in the absence of DNA. CDR3 length: 15 residues. Germline CDR1 is SEHNR and CDR2 is FQNEAQ (reference sequence). The CDR3 spells CASSGRTGDRDGYTF.

The chain combines TRBV11-3 with TRBJ2-1; TCRdb's D call of TRBD1 is untestable without DNA. The CDR3 contains 16 residues. Germline V gene sequence: CDR1 SGHNT, CDR2 YENEEA. This CDR3 reads CASSPREGQAINEQFF. Complete variable domain (other parts from reference TRBV11-3 and TRBJ2-1): EAGVVQSPRYKIIEKKQPVAFWCNPISGHNTLYWYLQNLGQGPELLIRYENEEAVDDSQLPKDRFSAERLKGVDSTLKIQPAELGDSAVYLCASSPREGQAINEQFFGPGTRLTVL.

The V and J genes are TRBV27 and TRBJ2-3; TCRdb designates TRBD1, a call that cannot be tested without DNA. CDR1 is MNHEY and CDR2 is SMNVEV in the germline V gene (reference sequence). The CDR3 has 15 residues. Here the CDR3 reads CASSFDRGGTDTQYF.

The chain employs TRBV20-1 and TRBJ2-7. CDR3 size: 12 residues. Germline CDR1 reads DFQATT; CDR2 reads SNEGSKA (reference sequence). The CDR3 here is CSARLGSIEQYF.

The chain combines TRBV11-3 with TRBJ2-1; checking the TCRdb D call of TRBD2 is not possible without DNA. Germline V CDR1 and CDR2: SGHNT, YENEEA. This CDR3 is built from 12 residues. CDR3 sequence: CASSWEWGEQFF.

The chain couples TRBV28 to TRBJ2-1. Germline CDR1 is MDHEN and CDR2 is SYDVKM. This CDR3 has 13 amino acids. CDR3 region: CASSFGPYNEQFF.

The genes are TRBV7-6 and TRBJ2-7; lacking DNA, the TRBD1 call made by TCRdb goes unchecked. In germline, CDR1 is SGHVS, CDR2 FNYEAQ. The CDR3 extends over 14 amino acids. CDR3: CASSLETGTYEQYF.

The CDR3 loop is CASTAAASYEQYF. The rearrangement joins TRBV28 to TRBJ2-7; as DNA is missing, the TRBD2 call by TCRdb cannot be tested. Germline CDR1 and CDR2: MDHEN and SYDVKM. The length of the CDR3 is 13 residues.

The rearrangement links TRBV2 to TRBJ1-2; TCRdb lists TRBD1, though no DNA is available to test this call. There are 15 residues in the CDR3. The V gene's germline CDR1 is SNHLY and CDR2 FYNNEI. The CDR3 protein is CASSEAWTEDYGYTF.

This chain connects TRBV20-1 to TRBJ2-5; as DNA is missing, the TRBD1 call by TCRdb cannot be tested. Germline V gene data show CDR1 as DFQATT and CDR2 as SNEGSKA (reference sequence). This CDR3 is built from 16 residues. The CDR3 loop reads CSASPRQGANQETQYF.

V is TRBV11-3 and J is TRBJ1-2. The CDR3 is 13 residues long. In germline, CDR1 is SGHNT, CDR2 YENEEA. The CDR3 spells CAGSLGGFYGYTF.